The T cell receptor (beta chain) described here comes from a study of cytomegalovirus exposure and HLA in healthy donors. Whole-study findings and limits: Among TCR sequences, most were rare, though some public TCRs appeared in many donors.

It was with 60 Vbeta and 13 Jbeta primers that the PCR ran. The repertoire was sequenced with immunoSEQ multiplex PCR; TCRdb's copy has only in-frame clones and lacks some. The sample records about 140,000 clones, about 61% being singletons. Turning to this clone: The antigen remains undetermined.

Germline V CDR1 and CDR2: MGHRA, YSYEKL. The CDR3 has 14 residues. Trimming left V 3 bases short and J 7 bases short, with 13 bases between. V gene TRBV4-1 combines with J gene TRBJ1-5; D gene ambiguous. Sequencing was performed on PBMCs. The clonotype was recovered from a male donor in good health and CMV-seronegative. CDR3 DNA sequence: TGCGCCAGCAGCCAGGGCCGGGGTGGGCAGCCCCAGCATTTT. It codes for CASSQGRGGQPQHF.